What follows describes a single T cell receptor (beta chain). Antigen specificity is unknown. In the PCR, 60 Vbeta and 13 Jbeta primers were used. As originally analysed: There were around 77 million unique TCR beta chains by a later count, and about 12 million of them were shared. This table comes from immunoSEQ multiplex PCR, and its TCRdb copy is limited to in-frame clones, with some not included. That table furnishes V, J and clone size, whereas the DNA furnished D and trimming. The table records 64,000 or so clones, 70% of them present only once. These data originate in a study of cytomegalovirus exposure and HLA in healthy donors. Study overall: An early data release held 80 million or so unique TCRs from HLA-typed donors. Study-level results: In an earlier analysis, about 87% or about 30%: the productive usage of most TCR beta V segments.

CDR1 and CDR2 (germline): MNHEY, SMNVEV (reference sequence). V was pared by 7 bases and J by 3 bases, with 10 bases of the junction left unmatched. The CDR3 contains 15 residues. The TCR comes from a woman between 45 and 60 years old in good health and CMV-seropositive. The V and J genes are TRBV27 and TRBJ2-7; TRBD1 matches 9 bases. Sequencing used PBMCs. The CDR3 coding sequence is TGTGCCAGCACCCGCGTACCGGGACAGGGCTACGAGCAGTACTTC. It yields the protein CASTRVPGQGYEQYF.